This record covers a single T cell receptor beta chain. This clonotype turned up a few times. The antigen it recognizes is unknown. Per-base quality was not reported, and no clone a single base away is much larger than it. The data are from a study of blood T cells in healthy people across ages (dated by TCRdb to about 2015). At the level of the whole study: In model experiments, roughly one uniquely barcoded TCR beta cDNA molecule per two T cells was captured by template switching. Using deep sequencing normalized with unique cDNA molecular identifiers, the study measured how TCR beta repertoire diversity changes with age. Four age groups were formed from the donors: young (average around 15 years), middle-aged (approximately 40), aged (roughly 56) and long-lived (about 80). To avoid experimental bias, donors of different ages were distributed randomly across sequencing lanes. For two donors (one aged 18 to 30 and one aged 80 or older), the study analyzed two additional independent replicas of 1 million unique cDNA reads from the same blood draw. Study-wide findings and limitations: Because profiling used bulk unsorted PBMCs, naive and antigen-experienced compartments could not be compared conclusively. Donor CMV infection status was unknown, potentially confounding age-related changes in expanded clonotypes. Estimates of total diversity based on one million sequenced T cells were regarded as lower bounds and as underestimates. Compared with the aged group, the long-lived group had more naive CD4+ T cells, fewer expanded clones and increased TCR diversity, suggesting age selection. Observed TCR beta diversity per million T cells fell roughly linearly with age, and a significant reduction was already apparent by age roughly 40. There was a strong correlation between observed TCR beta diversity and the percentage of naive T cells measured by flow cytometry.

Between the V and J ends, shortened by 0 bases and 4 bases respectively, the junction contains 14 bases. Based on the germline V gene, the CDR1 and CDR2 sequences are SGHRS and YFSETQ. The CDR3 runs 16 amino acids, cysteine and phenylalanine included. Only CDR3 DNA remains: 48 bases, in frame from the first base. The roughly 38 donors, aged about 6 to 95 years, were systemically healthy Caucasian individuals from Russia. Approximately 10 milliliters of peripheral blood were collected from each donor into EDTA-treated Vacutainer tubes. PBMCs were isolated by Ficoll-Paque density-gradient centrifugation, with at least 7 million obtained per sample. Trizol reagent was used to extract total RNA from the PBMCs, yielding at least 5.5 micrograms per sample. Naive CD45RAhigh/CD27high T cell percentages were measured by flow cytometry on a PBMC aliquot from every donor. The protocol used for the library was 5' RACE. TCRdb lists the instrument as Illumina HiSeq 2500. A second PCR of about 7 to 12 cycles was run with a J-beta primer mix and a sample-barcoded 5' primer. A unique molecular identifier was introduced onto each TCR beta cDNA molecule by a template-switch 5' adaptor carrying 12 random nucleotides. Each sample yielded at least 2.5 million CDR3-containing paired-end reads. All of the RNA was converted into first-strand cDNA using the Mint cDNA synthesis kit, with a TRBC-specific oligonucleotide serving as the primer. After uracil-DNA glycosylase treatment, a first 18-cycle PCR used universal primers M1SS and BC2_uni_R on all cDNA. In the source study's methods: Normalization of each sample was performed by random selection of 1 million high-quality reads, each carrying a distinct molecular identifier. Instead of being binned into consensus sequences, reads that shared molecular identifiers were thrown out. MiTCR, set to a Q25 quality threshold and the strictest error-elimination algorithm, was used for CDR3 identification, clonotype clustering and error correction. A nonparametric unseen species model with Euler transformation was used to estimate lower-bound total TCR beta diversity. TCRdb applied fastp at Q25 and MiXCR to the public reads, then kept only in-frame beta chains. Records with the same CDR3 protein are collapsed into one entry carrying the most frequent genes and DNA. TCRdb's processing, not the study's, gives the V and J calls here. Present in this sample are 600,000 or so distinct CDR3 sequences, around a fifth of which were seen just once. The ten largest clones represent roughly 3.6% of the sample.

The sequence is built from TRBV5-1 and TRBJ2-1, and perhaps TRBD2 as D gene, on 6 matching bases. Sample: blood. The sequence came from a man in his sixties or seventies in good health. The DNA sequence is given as TGCGCCAGCAGCTTGGTTAGCGGCACCCATTACAATGAGCAGTTCTTC. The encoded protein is CASSLVSGTHYNEQFF.